The clone carrying this TCR beta chain was counted a few times. Its antigen is as yet unknown. The sample originates from a study of vaccination and CD4 T cells after COVID-19. Whole-study context: Stimuli were overlapping spike peptide pools of SARS-CoV-2 and three common cold coronaviruses (HCoV-NL63, HCoV-OC43, HCoV-229E). Cultures acting as controls obtained a CEFX pool, an HIV-1 Nef pool, or no peptide.

The CDR3 has 17 amino acids. The trim removed 3 bases at V and 4 bases at J, leaving 14 bases unmatched. Cultured CD4+ T-cell DNA underwent Oncomine TCR Beta short-read sequencing. One entry per CDR3 protein, called by TCRdb with MiXCR from the PCR reads. The sample includes about 12,000 distinct CDR3 sequences, 30% to 45% of them seen just once. Treatment specified: approximately nine-day PBMC culture with coronavirus spike peptide pools or control peptides (ViraFEST assay). This clonotype was obtained from a human donor with COVID-19. The chain uses TRBV23-1 and TRBJ1-2, with TRBD1 matching over 7 bases. TRBV23-1 is assigned to the ORF class and has an uncertain function. Material: cultured CD4+ T cells from blood. The CDR3 nucleotides read TGCGCCAGCAGTCAGCTACCACAGGGGCAAAACAGCTATGGCTACACCTTC. Translated, it gives CASSQLPQGQNSYGYTF.